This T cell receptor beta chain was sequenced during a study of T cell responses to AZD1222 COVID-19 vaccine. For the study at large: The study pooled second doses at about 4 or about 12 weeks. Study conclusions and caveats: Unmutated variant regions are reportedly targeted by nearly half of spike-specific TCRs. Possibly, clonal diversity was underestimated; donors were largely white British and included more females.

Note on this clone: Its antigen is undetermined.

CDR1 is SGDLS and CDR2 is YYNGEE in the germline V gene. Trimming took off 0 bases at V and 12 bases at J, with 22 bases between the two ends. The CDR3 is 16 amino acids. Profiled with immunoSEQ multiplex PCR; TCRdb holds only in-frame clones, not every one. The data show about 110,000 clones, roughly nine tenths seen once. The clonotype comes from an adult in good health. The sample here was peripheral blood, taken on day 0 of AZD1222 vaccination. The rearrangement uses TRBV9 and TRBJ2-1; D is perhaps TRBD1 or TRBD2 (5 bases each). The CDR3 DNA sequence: TGTGCCAGCAGCGTAGTAGAAGGAGGCAACAGGAACAGGCAGTTCTTC. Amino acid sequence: CASSVVEGGNRNRQFF. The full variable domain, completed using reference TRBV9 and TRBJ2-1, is DSGVTQTPKHLITATGQRVTLRCSPRSGDLSVYWYQQSLDQGLQFLIQYYNGEERAKGNILERFSAQQFPDLHSELNLSSLELGDSALYFCASSVVEGGNRNRQFFGPGTRLTVL.